Here is one T cell receptor (beta chain) with its context. Amplified TCR beta CDR3 regions came from RNA transcripts. The primer set for the first-round RT-PCR of the TCR CDR3 was HTBI. TCRdb used MiXCR to reprocess the multiplex PCR reads, holding one entry per CDR3 protein. The table lists approximately 430,000 distinct CDR3 sequences, approximately 14% of them singletons. The CDR3 length is 23 residues. The V end was cut by 5 bases, the J end by 2 bases, with 37 bases between. The data stem from a study of T cells in Graves' hyperthyroidism and ophthalmopathy. The receptor was derived from a woman in her late teens or twenties with Graves' hyperthyroidism. V is TRBV12-3 or TRBV12-4 and J is TRBJ1-5, with D possibly being TRBD1 (6 bases). The material sequenced was blood. The CDR3 region is CASSITYRDLLCQEPTGNQPQHF. Here the CDR3 DNA reads TGTGCCAGCAGTATCACATACAGGGATCTTTTGTGTCAAGAACCTACTGGCAATCAGCCCCAGCATTTT.